The 7 T cell receptor beta chains presented below share a single source sample, sequenced in a study of T cell responses to AZD1222 COVID-19 vaccine. Assay used: immunoSEQ multiplex PCR; TCRdb lists only in-frame clones, some missing. Of tens of thousands of clones in the sample, over 90% were seen once. The sequences come from peripheral blood, collected on day 0 of AZD1222 vaccination. These receptors were obtained from an adult in good health.

The rearrangement uses TRBV19 and TRBJ2-3; 8 bases map to TRBD2. V gave up 4 bases and J gave up 0 bases; unmatched junction bases: 6. CDR1 LNHDA and CDR2 SQIVND come from the germline V gene (reference sequence). This CDR3 comprises 16 residues. The CDR3 DNA reads as TGTGCCAGTAGTAGGGGTAGCGGGGTAAGCACAGATACGCAGTATTTT. Amino acids: CASSRGSGVSTDTQYF. The whole variable domain, remainder taken from reference TRBV19 and TRBJ2-3, is DGGITQSPKYLFRKEGQNVTLSCEQNLNHDAMYWYRQDPGQGLRLIYYSQIVNDFQKGDIAEGYSVSREKKESFPLTVTSAQKNPTAFYLCASSRGSGVSTDTQYFGPGTRLTVL.

The chain is built from TRBV5-4 and TRBJ1-2; D gene unclear. The CDR3 has 13 amino acids. Deletions cut 0 bases from V and 2 bases from J, with 5 bases between. CDR1 and CDR2 from the germline V gene are SGHNT and YYREEE (reference sequence). The CDR3 sequence is CASSLDGNYGYTF. Here the CDR3 DNA reads TGTGCCAGCAGCTTGGACGGAAACTATGGCTACACCTTC.

The chain joins TRBV4-3 to TRBJ2-3; 10 nucleotides agree with TRBD2. The germline V gene has CDR1 LGHNA and CDR2 YSLEER. Trimming took 4 bases from V and 4 from J; bases not matched to a gene: 5. The CDR3 is made up of 15 amino acids. In DNA form, the CDR3 reads TGCGCCAGCAGCCCGCTAGCGGGAGAGCCAGATACGCAGTATTTT. This codes for CASSPLAGEPDTQYF.

This clone has more than one count but fewer than ten. The genes are TRBV5-4 and TRBJ1-1; no firm D call. V was clipped by 4 bases and J by 0 bases, with 13 bases between them. This CDR3 comprises 15 residues. Germline assignment: CDR1 SGHNT and CDR2 YYREEE (reference sequence). DNA for the CDR3: TGTGCCAGCAGCCGGGGTCGGGGTGTGAACACTGAAGCTTTCTTT. Its protein is CASSRGRGVNTEAFF. Full variable domain (missing parts from reference TRBV5-4 and TRBJ1-1): ETGVTQSPTHLIKTRGQQVTLRCSSQSGHNTVSWYQQALGQGPQFIFQYYREEENGRGNFPPRFSGLQFPNYSSELNVNALELDDSALYLCASSRGRGVNTEAFFGQGTRLTVV.

This clone was found once. The rearrangement links TRBV6-5 to TRBJ2-7; 7 nucleotides match TRBD2. Germline V gene sequence: CDR1 MNHEY, CDR2 SVGAGI. With 5 bases clipped from V and 5 bases from J, the junction kept 9 bases outside the gene matches. This CDR3 contains 14 residues. The CDR3 loop is CASSPGRASDEQYF. DNA of the CDR3: TGTGCCAGCAGTCCGGGGAGGGCCTCAGACGAGCAGTACTTC.

Here the CDR3 reads CATSGRTGEPQYF. CDR3 DNA sequence: TGTGCCACCAGCGGGCGAACGGGAGAACCGCAGTATTTT. The gene calls are TRBV15 and TRBJ2-3, with D tentatively TRBD2 (6 bases). The CDR3 has 13 residues. The germline CDR1 and CDR2 sequences are LNHNV and YYDKDF (reference sequence). V lost 5 bases, J lost 10 bases, and 16 bases lay in between.

The CDR3 is CSSRGAYNEQFF. CDR3 DNA sequence: TGCTCAAGCCGAGGCGCCTACAATGAGCAGTTCTTC. V and J are TRBV5-1 and TRBJ2-1; D is unresolved. This CDR3 is 12 amino acids long. The V gene's germline CDR1 is SGHRS and CDR2 YFSETQ.